The 23 T cell receptor beta chains below were found in one sample sequenced in a study of blood T cells in healthy people across ages. Using a J-beta primer mix together with a sample-barcoded 5' primer, a second PCR was run for roughly 7 to 11 cycles. TCRdb ran MiXCR on the 5' RACE reads and lists one entry per CDR3 protein. The sample lists approximately 800,000 distinct CDR3 sequences; 40% to 65% were seen once. Material: blood. The receptors were gathered from a man of 80 years or more in good health.

This clonotype was recorded a few times. This chain links TRBV9 with TRBJ1-5; D is undetermined. This CDR3 comprises 13 residues. V was shortened by 3 bases and J by 0 bases, with 4 bases between the two germline ends. The germline CDR1 and CDR2 sequences are SGDLS and YYNGEE. CDR3: CASSADSNQPQHF. CDR3 bases: TGTGCCAGCAGCGCTGATAGCAATCAGCCCCAGCATTTT.

The chain carries TRBV15 and TRBJ2-5, with 7 bases identical to TRBD1. J gave up 6 bases and V 3 bases, and 16 bases lay outside the gene matches. This CDR3 is built from 17 residues. Germline V gene lookup returns CDR1 LNHNV and CDR2 YYDKDF (reference sequence). The CDR3: CATSRAGTATTAKTQYF. CDR3 in DNA: TGTGCCACCAGCAGGGCTGGGACAGCCACCACCGCAAAGACCCAGTACTTC.

Details on this clonotype: Germline and junction disagree at one end, which may indicate a read error. The chain carries TRBV5-1 and TRBJ2-1; the D gene is possibly TRBD2 (5 bases). Looked up from germline, CDR1 is SGHRS and CDR2 is YFSETQ. This CDR3 region has 17 residues. CDR3 amino acids: CACSLAVGAGPGHEQFF. The CDR3 region has the DNA TGCGCCTGCAGCTTGGCGGTTGGCGCGGGTCCCGGACATGAGCAGTTCTTC. Variable domain in full (rest from reference TRBV5-1 and TRBJ2-1): KAGVTQTPRYLIKTRGQQVTLSCSPISGHRSVSWYQQTPGQGLQFLFEYFSETQRNKGNFPGRFSGRQFSNSRSEMNVSTLELGDSALYLCACSLAVGAGPGHEQFFGPGTRLTVL.

This chain joins TRBV14 and TRBJ1-6; weak D call: TRBD1 (5 bases). Per the germline V gene, CDR1 is SGHDN and CDR2 is FVKESK. The CDR3 loop spans 18 amino acids. The ends were cut back, 1 base at V and 3 bases at J, with 16 bases in the middle. The CDR3 spells CASSQVLGTPDYNSPLHF. The CDR3 DNA reads TGTGCCAGCAGCCAAGTTCTCGGGACTCCCGACTATAATTCACCCCTCCACTTT.

The CDR3 reads CASRQGQGITKNIQYF. In DNA, the CDR3 is TGTGCCAGCAGACAGGGACAGGGGATAACCAAAAACATTCAGTACTTC. The genes are TRBV6-1 and TRBJ2-4; 10 bases are a match to TRBD1. The CDR3 is made up of 16 amino acids. Per the germline V gene, CDR1 is MNHNS and CDR2 is SASEGT. V trimming: 6 bases; J trimming: 2 bases; junction bases outside the gene matches: 7.

As concerns this clonotype: The junction does not match germline at one end; this may be a read error. The chain has TRBV29-1 and TRBJ2-6; D assignment may be TRBD1 or TRBD2 (5 bases each). CDR1 SQVTM and CDR2 ANQGSEA come from the germline V gene. The CDR3 totals 14 residues. CDR3 sequence (DNA): TGCAGCGTCGGGGCCCGCTCTGGGGCCGACGTCCTGACTTTC. This encodes CSVGARSGADVLTF.

This clonotype has a count of ten or more. This chain links TRBV12-3 or TRBV12-4 with TRBJ2-7; unclear D gene. The ends were cut back, 2 bases at V and 7 bases at J, with 6 bases in the middle. The CDR3 contains 11 residues. The CDR3 DNA reads as TGTGCCAGCAGTTTAAGGGCTGAGCAGTACTTC. Translated, it gives CASSLRAEQYF.

This chain links TRBV5-1 with TRBJ2-1; TRBD1 or TRBD2 may be the D gene (5 bases each). The ends were cut back, 4 bases at V and 2 bases at J, with 13 bases in the middle. Germline V gene sequence: CDR1 SGHRS, CDR2 YFSETQ. This CDR3 region has 15 residues. CDR3 DNA sequence: TGCGCCAGCAGCGGGACGGGTGAAGCCTACAATGAGCAGTTCTTC. Amino acids: CASSGTGEAYNEQFF.

This clonotype has only a few counts. This chain links TRBV5-1 with TRBJ2-1; D may be TRBD1 (6 bases). From germline, CDR1 is SGHRS and CDR2 YFSETQ. V lost 3 bases and J lost 10, with 14 bases in between. The CDR3 has 13 amino acids. In DNA form, the CDR3 reads TGCGCCAGCAGCTCGGGACACACCGGGGAGCAGTTCTTC. Protein product: CASSSGHTGEQFF.

The V and J genes are TRBV7-6 and TRBJ2-3; a weak D match, TRBD2 (5 bases). CDR1 is SGHVS, CDR2 FNYEAQ, per germline. The CDR3 is 13 amino acids. V lost 0 bases and J 9 bases, leaving 10 bases between the germline ends. The CDR3 DNA reads TGTGCCAGCAGCTTAGCGCCCCGGGAAACGCAGTATTTT. Translating gives CASSLAPRETQYF. Complete variable domain (other parts from reference TRBV7-6 and TRBJ2-3): GAGVSQSPRYKVTKRGQDVALRCDPISGHVSLYWYRQALGQGPEFLTYFNYEAQQDKSGLPNDRFSAERPEGSISTLTIQRTEQRDSAMYRCASSLAPRETQYFGPGTRLTVL.

Only a few counts were recorded for this clonotype. The chain uses TRBV3-1 and TRBJ2-5, with 9 nucleotides matching TRBD1. This CDR3 comprises 14 residues. Germline CDR1 reads LGHDT; CDR2 reads YNNKEL (reference sequence). The V gene end was trimmed by 2 bases and the J gene end by 11 bases; junction bases not matched to a gene: 9. The CDR3: CASSQWDRVNEQYF. The CDR3, as DNA: TGTGCCAGCAGCCAATGGGACAGGGTCAATGAGCAGTACTTC.

The chain combines TRBV11-2 with TRBJ2-5; 7 nucleotides align to TRBD2. With the DNA end fitting TRBJ2-7 better, the J assignment may be wrong. Germline values: CDR1 SGHAT, CDR2 FQNNGV. The CDR3 sequence is 15 residues long. CDR3 amino acids: CASSLEGGRYDEQYF. CDR3 nucleotide sequence: TGTGCCAGCAGCTTGGAGGGAGGGCGGTACGACGAGCAGTACTTC.

This clonotype appeared a few times. One base away lies a much larger clone, so this may be a sequencing read error. The chain carries TRBV7-2 and TRBJ2-1; D is uncertain. The germline gives CDR1 SGHTA, CDR2 FQGNSA. This CDR3 is 11 amino acids long. The CDR3: CASSSHNEQFF. The CDR3 DNA reads TGTGCCAGCAGCTCCCACAATGAGCAGTTCTTC.

This clonotype was detected a few times. The rearrangement uses TRBV5-1 and TRBJ1-2, with TRBD1 matching over 9 bases. CDR1 SGHRS and CDR2 YFSETQ come from the germline V gene. Germline trimming cut 3 bases from V and 7 bases from J; bases unmatched to any gene: 7. CDR3 size: 14 residues. The CDR3 DNA reads as TGCGCCAGCAGCTCGGGACAGGGTGAGGGTGGCTACACCTTC. It encodes CASSSGQGEGGYTF.

The chain couples TRBV2 to TRBJ2-6; maybe TRBD2 (5 bases). CDR1 is SNHLY and CDR2 is FYNNEI in the germline V gene. This CDR3 comprises 16 residues. Trimming pared 10 bases from V and 2 bases from J, leaving 18 bases between. CDR3 bases: TGTGCCATGCAGGACTTAACCCTACCTGGGGCCAACGTCCTGACTTTC. This encodes CAMQDLTLPGANVLTF. Drawing the rest from reference TRBV2 and TRBJ2-6, the complete variable domain is EPEVTQTPSHQVTQMGQEVILRCVPISNHLYFYWYRQILGQKVEFLVSFYNNEISEKSEIFDDQFSVERPDGSNFTLKIRSTKLEDSAMYFCAMQDLTLPGANVLTFGAGSRLTVL.

The J gene is TRBJ2-5, the V gene TRBV20-1; the D gene could be TRBD1 or TRBD2 (5 bases each). The CDR3 runs to 14 residues. Germline lookup yields CDR1 DFQATT and CDR2 SNEGSKA (reference sequence). V gave up 0 bases and J gave up 11 bases, with 19 bases separating them. The CDR3 DNA is TGCAGTGCTAGAGATGGGAGCGGAGTGGGGGAGCAGTACTTC. Its translation: CSARDGSGVGEQYF.

This clonotype was found once. The chain employs TRBV20-1 and TRBJ1-2; no clear D. The CDR3 length is 14 residues. Looked up from germline, CDR1 is DFQATT and CDR2 is SNEGSKA (reference sequence). V was clipped by 3 bases and J by 7 bases, with 18 bases between them. CDR3 region: CSARLGGSPLGYTF. As DNA, the CDR3 is TGCAGTGCTAGGTTAGGCGGCAGTCCCCTTGGCTACACCTTC.

In this sample, this clonotype turned up many times. The CDR3 protein is CASSLRWDGGSYEQYF. CDR3 nucleotide sequence: TGTGCCAGCAGCTTAAGGTGGGACGGGGGATCCTACGAGCAGTACTTC. This chain links TRBV11-2 with TRBJ2-7; D possibly corresponds to TRBD2 (6 bases). The CDR3 contains 16 residues. Trimming took 2 bases from V and 1 from J, leaving 15 bases between them. Germline CDR1 reads SGHAT; CDR2 reads FQNNGV.

The table lists this clonotype with a few counts. V usage is TRBV20-1 and J usage is TRBJ2-1, with D possibly being TRBD2 (6 bases). With 1 base removed from V and 8 bases from J, the gap between germline ends came to 21 bases. The CDR3 has 16 residues. Germline assignment: CDR1 DFQATT and CDR2 SNEGSKA (reference sequence). DNA of the CDR3: TGCAGTGCTAGAGCCCCGGCTAGCGTACTTACCGATGAGCAGTTCTTC. It specifies CSARAPASVLTDEQFF.

The gene calls are TRBV12-3 or TRBV12-4 and TRBJ2-5; D is ambiguous. The CDR3 is 12 residues long. The V end was cut by 2 bases, the J end by 11 bases, with 12 bases between. CDR3 nucleotide sequence: TGTGCCAGCAGTTTATGGCTAGAAGAGCAGTACTTC. Protein: CASSLWLEEQYF.

V and J are TRBV20-1 and TRBJ2-3, with 12 bases fitting TRBD2. The CDR3 contains 17 residues. Germline lookup yields CDR1 DFQATT and CDR2 SNEGSKA (reference sequence). With 5 bases clipped from V and 6 bases from J, the junction kept 15 bases outside the gene matches. This CDR3 reads CSAQRGASGRAEDTQYF. CDR3 in DNA: TGCAGTGCTCAACGGGGGGCTAGCGGGAGGGCAGAGGATACGCAGTATTTT.

The CDR3 sequence: CASSPEGYRTQYF. The DNA for the CDR3 is TGTGCCAGCTCACCGGAGGGGTATCGGACCCAGTACTTC. The chain has TRBV18 and TRBJ2-5; tentative D call: TRBD2 (6 bases). Germline V gene sequence: CDR1 KGHSH, CDR2 LQKENI. There are 13 residues in the CDR3. V was pared by 3 bases and J by 7 bases, with 12 bases between.

This clonotype was counted once. The chain carries TRBV10-3 and TRBJ2-1; TRBD2 aligns across 13 bases. The CDR3 totals 15 residues. V shed 6 bases, J shed 3 bases, and the junction held 2 bases outside the gene matches. CDR1 is ENHRY and CDR2 is SYGVKD in the germline V gene. CDR3 loop: CAIRGTSGDYNEQFF. The CDR3 DNA reads as TGTGCCATCAGGGGGACTAGCGGGGACTACAATGAGCAGTTCTTC.